This T cell receptor beta chain is from a study of molecular identifiers for immune sequencing clone quantification. Findings and limits, study-wide: Spiked Jurkat TCR RNA equivalent to one cell was reportedly detectable in about 900,000 naive cells. Over 99% of effector molecules, but under 1% in naive cells, were held by clones with more than 20 RNA copies.

TCRdb itself ran the PCR reads through MiXCR, one entry per CDR3 protein. Among about 630,000 distinct CDR3 sequences listed, about 25% were seen once. Sorting selected naive CD8 T cells with a CD8+CD4-CCR7+CD45RA+ phenotype. CDR3 length equals 11 residues. Deletions cut 9 bases from V and 2 bases from J, with 8 bases between. Germline values: CDR1 MNHEY, CDR2 SMNVEV (reference sequence). Worth noting for this clonotype: No antigen is known for it.

V usage is TRBV27 and J usage is TRBJ2-7; D ambiguous. The specimen sequenced was naive CD8+ T cells from blood, with Jurkat cell RNA spiked in. Subset described: FACS-sorted CD8+CD4-CCR7+CD45RA+ naive T cells. The receptor comes from a human donor in good health. Some libraries in this study had Jurkat cell RNA spiked in. The CDR3 bases are TGTGCCAGTGGGGTACCCTACGAGCAGTACTTC. Its translation is CASGVPYEQYF.